A single sample gave rise to the 11 T cell receptor beta chains below, sequenced in a study of shared clonotypes between healthy human individuals. Using immunoSEQ multiplex PCR, the repertoire was profiled, and TCRdb retains in-frame clones only, with some absent. There are hundreds of thousands of clones in the sample; less than 85% occur only once, and over 1.5% lies in the top ten. Sequencing was carried out using memory CD4+ T cells sorted from blood. Subset of the sample: CD45RA-negative fraction. These receptors all come from a woman in her twenties or thirties in good health.

The genes are TRBV6-5 and TRBJ2-2, with D uncertain. This CDR3 is built from 15 residues. Per the germline V gene, CDR1 is MNHEY and CDR2 is SVGAGI. The germline V and J ends were trimmed by 5 bases and 2 bases, with 12 bases remaining between them. CDR3 in amino acids: CASSKAGDNTGELFF. DNA for the CDR3: TGTGCCAGCAGTAAGGCTGGGGATAACACCGGGGAGCTGTTTTTT.

The gene calls are TRBV4-1 and TRBJ2-5; 10 bases match TRBD2. Per germline, CDR1 MGHRA and CDR2 YSYEKL. The CDR3 runs 16 residues. V lost 4 bases and J lost 0; bases outside the gene matches: 5. CDR3 sequence reads: CASSLGLAAYQETQYF. The CDR3 DNA reads as TGCGCCAGCAGCCTCGGACTAGCGGCGTACCAAGAGACCCAGTACTTC.

This clone appeared a single time. V gene TRBV5-1 combines with J gene TRBJ1-1, with 7 bases matching TRBD1. Germline assignment: CDR1 SGHRS and CDR2 YFSETQ. The CDR3 is 15 amino acids. With 5 bases clipped from V and 4 bases from J, the junction kept 11 bases outside the gene matches. CDR3 nucleotides: TGCGCCAGCAGTTTCCAAGGGGGCAGTGGCACTGAAGCTTTCTTT. Its protein product is CASSFQGGSGTEAFF.

V is TRBV6-1 and J is TRBJ2-5; D not certain. The CDR3 is 15 amino acids. V was shortened by 6 bases and J by 1 base, with 15 bases between the two germline ends. CDR1 and CDR2 (germline): MNHNS, SASEGT. The CDR3 bases are TGTGCCAGCAGCCTGCGTCCGAATGCCCAAGAGACCCAGTACTTC. This codes for CASSLRPNAQETQYF.

This chain joins TRBV10-3 and TRBJ1-1, with a tentative D call TRBD1 (6 bases). CDR1 is ENHRY and CDR2 is SYGVKD in the germline V gene. The ends were cut back, 5 bases at V and 0 bases at J, with 10 bases in the middle. The CDR3 is made up of 14 amino acids. CDR3 amino acids: CAISTDSMNTEAFF. CDR3 nucleotide sequence: TGTGCCATCAGTACGGACAGCATGAACACTGAAGCTTTCTTT.

J is TRBJ2-3 and V is TRBV27; D possibly corresponds to TRBD2 (5 bases). The CDR3 covers 14 residues. From germline, CDR1 is MNHEY and CDR2 SMNVEV (reference sequence). Trimming cost V 3 bases and J 4 bases, with 11 bases left between them. CDR3 amino acids: CASSLREAADTQYF. DNA of the CDR3: TGTGCCAGCAGTTTGAGGGAAGCGGCAGATACGCAGTATTTT.

V usage is TRBV5-1 and J usage is TRBJ2-1, with 16 positions matching TRBD2. This CDR3 contains 17 residues. Germline V lookup: CDR1 SGHRS, CDR2 YFSETQ. V gave up 4 bases and J gave up 4 bases; unmatched junction bases: 5. For the CDR3, the DNA is TGCGCCAGCAGCACGGGACTAGCGGGAGGGCCTTACAATGAGCAGTTCTTC. This sequence encodes CASSTGLAGGPYNEQFF.

This chain joins TRBV5-1 and TRBJ2-2, with TRBD2 matching 10 bases. CDR3 length: 17 amino acids. Trimming at V came to 4 bases and at J to 6 bases, leaving 12 bases not matched to a gene. Germline lookup yields CDR1 SGHRS and CDR2 YFSETQ. The chain's CDR3 is CASSQREASGSPGELFF. The CDR3 coding sequence is TGCGCCAGCAGCCAGAGGGAGGCTAGCGGGAGCCCCGGGGAGCTGTTTTTT.

The J gene is TRBJ2-3, the V gene TRBV9; tentatively, D is TRBD2 (5 bases). Trimming removed 3 bases from V and 2 bases from J, with 16 bases in between. The CDR3 consists of 16 residues. Germline V gene sequence: CDR1 SGDLS, CDR2 YYNGEE. This chain's CDR3 is CASSGGFRDSTDTQYF. The DNA of the CDR3 is TGTGCCAGCAGCGGGGGATTCCGGGATTCCACAGATACGCAGTATTTT.

This CDR3 is CSVEEQDHGETQYF. In DNA form, the CDR3 reads TGCAGCGTTGAAGAGCAGGACCACGGGGAGACCCAGTACTTC. The rearrangement uses TRBV29-1 and TRBJ2-5, with D unresolved. Between the trimmed V and J ends, which lost 0 bases and 5 bases, there was a span of 13 bases. Germline V CDR1 and CDR2: SQVTM, ANQGSEA. CDR3 length: 14 amino acids.

This clone has a handful of counts. The rearrangement links TRBV7-3 to TRBJ2-2; 12 nucleotides align to TRBD2. The CDR3 sequence is 16 residues long. V trimming: 5 bases; J trimming: 6 bases; junction bases outside the gene matches: 7. Looked up from germline, CDR1 is SGHTA and CDR2 is FQGTGA. As DNA, the CDR3 is TGTGCCAGCAGCACTTCGACTAGCGGGAGTTCCGGGGAGCTGTTTTTT. This sequence encodes CASSTSTSGSSGELFF.